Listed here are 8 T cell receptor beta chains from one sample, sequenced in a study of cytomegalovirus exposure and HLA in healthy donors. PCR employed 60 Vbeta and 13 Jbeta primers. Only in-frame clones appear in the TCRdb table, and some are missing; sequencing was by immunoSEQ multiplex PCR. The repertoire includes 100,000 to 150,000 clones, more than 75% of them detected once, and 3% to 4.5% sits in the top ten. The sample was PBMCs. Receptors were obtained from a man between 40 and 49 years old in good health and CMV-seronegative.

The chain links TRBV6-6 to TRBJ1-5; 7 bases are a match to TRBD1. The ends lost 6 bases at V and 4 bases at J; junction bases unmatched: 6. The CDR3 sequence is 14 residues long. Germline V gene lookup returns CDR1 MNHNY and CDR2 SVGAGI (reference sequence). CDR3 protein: CASSLDRRNQPQHF. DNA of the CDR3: TGTGCCAGCAGCTTGGACAGGAGAAATCAGCCCCAGCATTTT.

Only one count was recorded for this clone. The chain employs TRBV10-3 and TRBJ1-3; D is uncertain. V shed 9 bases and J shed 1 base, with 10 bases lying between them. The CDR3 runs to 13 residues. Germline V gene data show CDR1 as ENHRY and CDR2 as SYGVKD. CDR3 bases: TGTGCCATAAGCGGTGTGTCTGGAAACACCATATATTTT. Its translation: CAISGVSGNTIYF.

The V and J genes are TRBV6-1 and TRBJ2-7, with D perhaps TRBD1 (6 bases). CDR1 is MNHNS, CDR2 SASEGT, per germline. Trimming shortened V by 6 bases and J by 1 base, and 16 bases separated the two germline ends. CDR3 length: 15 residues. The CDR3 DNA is TGTGCCAGCAGAGCCGGGCCAGGGGTGTCCTACGAGCAGTACTTC. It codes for CASRAGPGVSYEQYF.

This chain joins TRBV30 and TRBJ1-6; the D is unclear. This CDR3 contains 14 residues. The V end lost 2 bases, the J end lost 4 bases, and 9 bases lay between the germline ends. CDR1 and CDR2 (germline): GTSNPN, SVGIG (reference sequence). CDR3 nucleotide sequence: TGTGCCTGGAGTCCCTCGGGGTATAATTCACCCCTCCACTTT. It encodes CAWSPSGYNSPLHF.

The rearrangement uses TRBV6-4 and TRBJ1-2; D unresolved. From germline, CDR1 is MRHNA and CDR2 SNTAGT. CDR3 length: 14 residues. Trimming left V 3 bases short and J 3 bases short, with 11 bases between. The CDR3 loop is CASSEFAGHYGYTF. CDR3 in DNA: TGTGCCAGCAGTGAATTCGCGGGTCACTATGGCTACACCTTC.

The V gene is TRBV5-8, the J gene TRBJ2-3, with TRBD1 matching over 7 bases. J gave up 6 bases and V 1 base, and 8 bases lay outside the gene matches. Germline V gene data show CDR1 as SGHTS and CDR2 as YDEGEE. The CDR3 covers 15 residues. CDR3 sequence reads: CASSLRGTGDDTQYF. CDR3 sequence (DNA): TGTGCCAGCAGCTTGAGGGGTACAGGGGATGATACGCAGTATTTT.

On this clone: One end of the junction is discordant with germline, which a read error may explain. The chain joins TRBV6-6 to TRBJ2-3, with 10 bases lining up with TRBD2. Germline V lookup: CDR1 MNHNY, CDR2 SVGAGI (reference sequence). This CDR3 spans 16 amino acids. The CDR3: CASSDSSGGFTDTQYF. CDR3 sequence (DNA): TGTGCCAGCAGTGACTCTAGCGGGGGATTCACAGATACGCAGTATTTT.

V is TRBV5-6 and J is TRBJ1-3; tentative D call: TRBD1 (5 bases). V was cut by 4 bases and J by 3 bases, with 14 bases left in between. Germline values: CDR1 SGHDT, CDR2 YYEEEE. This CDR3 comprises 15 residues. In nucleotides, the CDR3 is TGTGCCAGCAGCCCCGAGGGAGGGGTTGGAAACACCATATATTTT. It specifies CASSPEGGVGNTIYF.